These T cell receptor beta chains were read from a single sample in a study of blood T cell repertoires in COVID-19. The method was immunoSEQ multiplex PCR; TCRdb's version includes in-frame clones alone and lacks a portion of them. Altogether about 180,000 clones are present, about 86% being singletons, with the ten largest covering around 6.6%. Sample: peripheral blood. These receptors were taken from a middle-aged man with active or convalescent COVID-19. The CDR3 runs from the conserved cysteine through the conserved F or W. A D gene is named only where the DNA matches it firmly. Clone size is given for some rows only: seen once, a few or many times, or a class if the clone is expanded.

>NA|once|TRBV7-8|TRBJ1-1
CASSSTENTEAFF
TGTGCCAGCAGCTCGACAGAGAACACTGAAGCTTTCTTT
>TRBD1|NA|TRBV19|TRBJ1-4
CASSRGQNEKLFF
TGTGCCAGTAGTAGGGGACAGAATGAAAAACTGTTTTTT
>TRBD1|NA|TRBV4-1|TRBJ1-5
CASSRDQPGGGQPQHF
TGCGCCAGCAGCCGGGACCAGCCAGGGGGCGGACAGCCCCAGCATTTT
>TRBD1|NA|TRBV3-1/TRBV3-2|TRBJ1-6
CASSLDQGAGSPLHF
TGTGCCAGCAGCCTTGATCAGGGGGCCGGTTCACCCCTCCACTTT
>NA|NA|TRBV9|TRBJ2-1
CASSVVIGSDNEQFF
TGTGCCAGCAGCGTAGTTATAGGGAGTGATAATGAGCAGTTCTTC
>NA|NA|TRBV19|TRBJ2-7
CASSIKAAENYEQYF
TGTGCCAGTAGTATAAAAGCGGCGGAAAACTACGAGCAGTACTTC
>TRBD2|NA|TRBV7-9|TRBJ2-1
CASSSPGLAGVYEQFF
TGTGCCAGCAGCTCGCCGGGACTAGCGGGAGTCTATGAGCAGTTCTTC
>TRBD2|once|TRBV9|TRBJ2-5
CASSVEGGGAFGETQYF
TGTGCCAGCAGCGTAGAAGGCGGGGGGGCATTCGGAGAGACCCAGTACTTC
>TRBD2|NA|TRBV27|TRBJ2-7
CASSKTSGSSYEQYF
TGTGCCAGCAGTAAAACTAGCGGGAGCTCCTACGAGCAGTACTTC
>TRBD2|once|TRBV19|TRBJ2-5
CASSILAGGQETQYF
TGTGCCAGTAGTATTTTAGCGGGAGGACAAGAGACCCAGTACTTC
>NA|NA|TRBV6-2/TRBV6-3|TRBJ2-1
CASSFFRAHGNEQFF
TGTGCCAGCAGTTTCTTCAGGGCCCACGGGAATGAGCAGTTCTTC
>TRBD1|NA|TRBV7-2|TRBJ1-1
CASSLDRGRTEAFF
TGTGCCAGCAGCTTAGACAGGGGGAGAACTGAAGCTTTCTTT
>NA|NA|TRBV12-3/TRBV12-4|TRBJ2-5
CASSLGGTQYF
TGTGCCAGCAGCCTCGGGGGGACCCAGTACTTC
>NA|few|TRBV2|TRBJ1-3
CASTSNSGNTIYF
TGTGCCAGCACCTCTAACTCTGGAAACACCATATATTTT
>TRBD1|NA|TRBV7-9|TRBJ1-6
CASSLGQGVITLHF
TGTGCCAGCAGCTTAGGGCAGGGGGTCATTACCCTCCACTTT
>TRBD2|NA|TRBV19|TRBJ2-3
CASRERGASTDTQYF
TGTGCCAGTAGGGAGCGGGGGGCTAGCACAGATACGCAGTATTTT
>NA|NA|TRBV13|TRBJ2-3
CASTLARGPTDTQYF
TGTGCCAGCACCCTTGCCAGGGGTCCCACAGATACGCAGTATTTT
>TRBD1|NA|TRBV3-1/TRBV3-2|TRBJ1-2
CASSYRDTDRGGYTF
TGTGCCAGCAGCTACCGGGACACGGACAGGGGTGGCTACACCTTC
>TRBD1|NA|TRBV19|TRBJ2-2
CASIGTGNTGELFF
TGTGCCAGTATCGGGACAGGGAACACCGGGGAGCTGTTTTTT
>TRBD1|NA|TRBV6-5|TRBJ1-5
CASRATGDSNQPQHF
TGTGCCAGCAGGGCAACAGGGGATAGCAATCAGCCCCAGCATTTT
>NA|NA|TRBV11-3|TRBJ2-1
CASSKLAHNEQFF
TGTGCCAGCAGCAAACTAGCCCACAATGAGCAGTTCTTC
>NA|few|TRBV2|TRBJ1-5
CASSSPDQPQHF
TGTGCCAGCAGCTCTCCCGATCAGCCCCAGCATTTT
>NA|NA|TRBV5-5|TRBJ2-3
CASSLGLQVSVDTQYF
TGTGCCAGCAGCTTGGGTCTACAGGTTTCCGTGGATACGCAGTATTTT
>NA|NA|TRBV4-1|TRBJ1-1
CASSQGPSGTEAFF
TGCGCCAGCAGCCAGGGGCCCAGTGGGACTGAAGCTTTCTTT
>TRBD2|NA|TRBV5-1|TRBJ2-3
CASSLAGGRAGDTQYF
TGCGCCAGCAGCTTGGCCGGCGGGAGGGCGGGAGATACGCAGTATTTT
>NA|NA|TRBV28|TRBJ2-7
CASRGAIYEQYF
TGTGCCAGCAGAGGGGCCATCTACGAGCAGTACTTC
>TRBD1|NA|TRBV5-1|TRBJ1-1
CASSLAVNRGVSEAFF
TGCGCCAGCAGCTTGGCAGTTAACAGGGGGGTTTCTGAAGCTTTCTTT